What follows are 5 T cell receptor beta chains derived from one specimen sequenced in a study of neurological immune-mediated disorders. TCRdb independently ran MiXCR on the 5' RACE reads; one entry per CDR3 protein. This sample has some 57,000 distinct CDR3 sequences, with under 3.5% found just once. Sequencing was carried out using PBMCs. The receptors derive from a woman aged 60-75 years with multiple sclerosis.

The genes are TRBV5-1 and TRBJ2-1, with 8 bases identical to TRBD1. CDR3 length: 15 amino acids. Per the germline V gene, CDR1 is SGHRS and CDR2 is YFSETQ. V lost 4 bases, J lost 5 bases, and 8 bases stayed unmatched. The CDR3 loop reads CASSLRDRRDNEQFF. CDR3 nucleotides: TGCGCCAGCAGCCTCCGGGACAGGAGGGACAATGAGCAGTTCTTC.

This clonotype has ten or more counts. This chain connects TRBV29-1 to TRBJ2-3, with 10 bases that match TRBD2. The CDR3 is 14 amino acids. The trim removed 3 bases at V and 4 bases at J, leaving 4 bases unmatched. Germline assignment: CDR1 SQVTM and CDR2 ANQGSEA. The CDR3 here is CSVDPSGSADTQYF. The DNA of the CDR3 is TGCAGCGTTGACCCTAGCGGGAGCGCAGATACGCAGTATTTT.

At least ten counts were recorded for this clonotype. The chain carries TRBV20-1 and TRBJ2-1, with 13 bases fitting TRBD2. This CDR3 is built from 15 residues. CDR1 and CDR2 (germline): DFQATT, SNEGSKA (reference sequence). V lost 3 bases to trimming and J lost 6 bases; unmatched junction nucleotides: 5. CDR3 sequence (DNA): TGCAGTGCTAGTGTACTAGCGGGGGGGGCCAATGAGCAGTTCTTC. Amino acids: CSASVLAGGANEQFF.

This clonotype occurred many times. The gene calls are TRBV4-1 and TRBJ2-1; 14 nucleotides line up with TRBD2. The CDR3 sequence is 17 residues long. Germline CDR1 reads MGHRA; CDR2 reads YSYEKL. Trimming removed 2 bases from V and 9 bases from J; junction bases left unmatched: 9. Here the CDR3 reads CASSQPGTSGRSGEQFF. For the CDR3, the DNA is TGCGCCAGCAGCCAACCCGGGACTAGCGGGAGATCCGGTGAGCAGTTCTTC.

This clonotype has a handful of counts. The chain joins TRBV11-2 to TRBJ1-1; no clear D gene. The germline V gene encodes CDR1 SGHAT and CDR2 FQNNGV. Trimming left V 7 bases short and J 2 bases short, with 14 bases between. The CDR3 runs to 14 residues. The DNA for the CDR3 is TGTGCCAGCACCCTCACTACTGGTAACACTGAAGCTTTCTTT. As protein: CASTLTTGNTEAFF.